The clone carrying this T cell receptor beta chain was seen a few times. Its specificity is unknown. The record originates from a study of identical twins. Findings and caveats of the study: Interpretation of the results relied on cross-sectional statistical analysis and not on following the same donors. Cord blood beta clonotypes present at high abundance carried fewer insertions; no such pattern appeared in memory repertoires.

Donors uniformly comprised healthy Caucasians. The CDR3 spans 16 residues. Unmatched junction bases numbered 5, after V lost 1 base and J lost 1 base. Per germline, CDR1 SGHAT and CDR2 FQNNGV. In TCRdb, the 5' RACE reads were re-called with MiXCR into one record per CDR3 protein. This table has around 650,000 distinct CDR3 sequences, 7.1% appearing once. This sample was also put to use in a study of yellow fever vaccine responses in identical twins.

The clonotype comes from a woman aged 18-35 years in good health. The sample consisted of PBMCs. This chain links TRBV11-2 with TRBJ2-5; 8 bases align to TRBD1. CDR3 DNA: TGTGCCAGCAGCTTAGTGGTCAGGGGGCCCCAAGAGACCCAGTACTTC. It codes for CASSLVVRGPQETQYF.